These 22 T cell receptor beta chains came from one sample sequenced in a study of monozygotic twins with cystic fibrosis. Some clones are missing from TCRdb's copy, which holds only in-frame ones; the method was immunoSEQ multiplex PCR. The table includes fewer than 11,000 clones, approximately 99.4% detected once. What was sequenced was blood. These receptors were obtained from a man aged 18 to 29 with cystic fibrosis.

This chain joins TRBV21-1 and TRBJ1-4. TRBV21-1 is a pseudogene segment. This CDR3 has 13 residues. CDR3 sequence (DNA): TGTGCCAGCACAGGCAGCGACGGGGAAAAACTGTTTTTT. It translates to CASTGSDGEKLFF.

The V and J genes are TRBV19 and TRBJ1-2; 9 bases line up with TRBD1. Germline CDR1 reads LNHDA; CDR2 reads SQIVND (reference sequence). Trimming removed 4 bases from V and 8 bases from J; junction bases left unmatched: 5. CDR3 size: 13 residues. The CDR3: CASSKDRGRGYTF. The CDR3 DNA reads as TGTGCCAGTAGTAAGGACAGGGGACGCGGCTACACCTTC.

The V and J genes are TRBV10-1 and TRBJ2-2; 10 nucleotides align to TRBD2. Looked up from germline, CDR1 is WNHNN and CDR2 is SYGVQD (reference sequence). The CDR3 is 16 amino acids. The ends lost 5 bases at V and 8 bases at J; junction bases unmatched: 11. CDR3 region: CASSSTSGTPKGELFF. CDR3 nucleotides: TGCGCCAGCAGTTCCACTAGCGGGACCCCAAAAGGGGAGCTGTTTTTT.

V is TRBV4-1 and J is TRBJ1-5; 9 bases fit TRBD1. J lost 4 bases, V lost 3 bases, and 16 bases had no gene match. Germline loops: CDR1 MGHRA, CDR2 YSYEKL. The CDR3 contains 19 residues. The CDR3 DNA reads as TGCGCCAGCAGCCATCACCCGACCAGGACAGGGGCCAAAAATCAGCCCCAGCATTTT. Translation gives CASSHHPTRTGAKNQPQHF.

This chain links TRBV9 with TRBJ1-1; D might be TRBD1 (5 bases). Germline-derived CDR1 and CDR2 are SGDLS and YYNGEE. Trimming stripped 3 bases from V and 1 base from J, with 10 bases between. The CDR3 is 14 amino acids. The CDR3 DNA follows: TGTGCCAGCAGCGCCGTGCAGGGGAACACTGAAGCTTTCTTT. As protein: CASSAVQGNTEAFF.

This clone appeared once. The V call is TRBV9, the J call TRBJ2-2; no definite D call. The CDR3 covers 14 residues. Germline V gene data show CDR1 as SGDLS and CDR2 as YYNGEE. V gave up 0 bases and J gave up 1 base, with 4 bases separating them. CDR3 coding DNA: TGTGCCAGCAGCGTAGGGGGGAACACCGGGGAGCTGTTTTTT. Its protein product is CASSVGGNTGELFF.

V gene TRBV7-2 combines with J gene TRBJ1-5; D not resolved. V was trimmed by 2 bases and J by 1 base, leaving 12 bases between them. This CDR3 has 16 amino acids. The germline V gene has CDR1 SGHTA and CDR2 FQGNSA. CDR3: CASSLSVSRSNQPQHF. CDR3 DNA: TGTGCCAGCAGCTTATCCGTCTCAAGGAGCAATCAGCCCCAGCATTTT.

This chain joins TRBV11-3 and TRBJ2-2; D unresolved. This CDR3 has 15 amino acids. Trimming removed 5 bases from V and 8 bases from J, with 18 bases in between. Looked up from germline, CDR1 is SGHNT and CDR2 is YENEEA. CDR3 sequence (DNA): TGTGCCAGCAGCCCCACGGCGGCGGTTCCGGGGGAGCTGTTTTTT. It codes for CASSPTAAVPGELFF.

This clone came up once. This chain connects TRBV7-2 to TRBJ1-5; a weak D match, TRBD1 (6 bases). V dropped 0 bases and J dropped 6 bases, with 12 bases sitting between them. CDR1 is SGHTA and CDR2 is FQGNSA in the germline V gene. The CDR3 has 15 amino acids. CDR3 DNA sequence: TGTGCCAGCAGCTTAGCGGGGGGCGGTGGTCAGCCCCAGCATTTT. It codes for CASSLAGGGGQPQHF. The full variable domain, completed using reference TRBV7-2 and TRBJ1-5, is GAGVSQSPSNKVTEKGKDVELRCDPISGHTALYWYRQSLGQGLEFLIYFQGNSAPDKSGLPSDRFSAERTGGSVSTLTIQRTQQEDSAVYLCASSLAGGGGQPQHFGDGTRLSIL.

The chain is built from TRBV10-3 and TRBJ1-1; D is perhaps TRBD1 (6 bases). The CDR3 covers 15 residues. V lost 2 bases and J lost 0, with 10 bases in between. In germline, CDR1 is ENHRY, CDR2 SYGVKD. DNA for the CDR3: TGTGCCATCAGTGAGGGGACACACATGAACACTGAAGCTTTCTTT. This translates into CAISEGTHMNTEAFF.

CDR3 nucleotides: TGTGCCAGCAGTTACTTGGACGGTAGCTCCTACAATGAGCAGTTCTTC. Its protein product is CASSYLDGSSYNEQFF. The chain couples TRBV6-5 to TRBJ2-1, with D unresolved. The CDR3 consists of 16 residues. CDR1 and CDR2 (germline): MNHEY, SVGAGI. V lost 1 base to trimming and J lost 0 bases, with 10 bases between them.

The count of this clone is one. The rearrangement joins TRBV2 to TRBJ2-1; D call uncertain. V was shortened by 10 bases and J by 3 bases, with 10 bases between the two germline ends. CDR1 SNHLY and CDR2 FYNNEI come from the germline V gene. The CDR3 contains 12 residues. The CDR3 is CATREVYNEQFF. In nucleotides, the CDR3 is TGTGCCACCCGAGAGGTCTACAATGAGCAGTTCTTC. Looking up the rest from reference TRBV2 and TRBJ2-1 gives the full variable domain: EPEVTQTPSHQVTQMGQEVILRCVPISNHLYFYWYRQILGQKVEFLVSFYNNEISEKSEIFDDQFSVERPDGSNFTLKIRSTKLEDSAMYFCATREVYNEQFFGPGTRLTVL.

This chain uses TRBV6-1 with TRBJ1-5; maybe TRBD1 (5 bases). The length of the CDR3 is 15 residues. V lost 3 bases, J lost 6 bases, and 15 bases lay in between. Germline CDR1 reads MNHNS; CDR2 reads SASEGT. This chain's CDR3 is CASSEGEGTAQPQHF. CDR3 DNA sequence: TGTGCCAGCAGTGAGGGGGAAGGGACGGCTCAGCCCCAGCATTTT.

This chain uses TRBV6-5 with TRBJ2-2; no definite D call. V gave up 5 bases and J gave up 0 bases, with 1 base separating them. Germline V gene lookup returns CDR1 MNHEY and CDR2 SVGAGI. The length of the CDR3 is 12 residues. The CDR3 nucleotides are TGTGCCAGCAGTACGAACACCGGGGAGCTGTTTTTT. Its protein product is CASSTNTGELFF.

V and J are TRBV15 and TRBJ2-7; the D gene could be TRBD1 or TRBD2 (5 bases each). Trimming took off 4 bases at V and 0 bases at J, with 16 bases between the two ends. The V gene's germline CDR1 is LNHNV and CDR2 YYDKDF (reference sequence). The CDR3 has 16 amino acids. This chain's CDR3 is CATSISGTSHSYEQYF. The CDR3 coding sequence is TGTGCCACCAGCATCTCCGGGACGTCTCACTCCTACGAGCAGTACTTC.

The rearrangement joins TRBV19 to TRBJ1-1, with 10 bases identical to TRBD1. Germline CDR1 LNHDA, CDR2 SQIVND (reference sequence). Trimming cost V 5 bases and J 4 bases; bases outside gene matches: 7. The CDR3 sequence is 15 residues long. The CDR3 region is CASSPRTGGTTEAFF. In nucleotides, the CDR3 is TGTGCCAGTAGTCCCCGGACAGGGGGTACCACTGAAGCTTTCTTT.

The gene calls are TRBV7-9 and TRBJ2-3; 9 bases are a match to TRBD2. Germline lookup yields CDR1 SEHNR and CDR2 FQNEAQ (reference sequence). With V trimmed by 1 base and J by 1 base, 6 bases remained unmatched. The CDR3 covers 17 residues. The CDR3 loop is CASSLDLAGDGTDTQYF. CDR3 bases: TGTGCCAGCAGCTTAGATTTAGCGGGAGATGGCACAGATACGCAGTATTTT.

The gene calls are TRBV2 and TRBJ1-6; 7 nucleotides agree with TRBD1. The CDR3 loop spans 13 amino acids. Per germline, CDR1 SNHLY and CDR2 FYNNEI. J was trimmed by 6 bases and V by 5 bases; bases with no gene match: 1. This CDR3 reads CASSRDSNSPLHF. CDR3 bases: TGTGCCAGCAGTCGGGACAGTAATTCACCCCTCCACTTT.

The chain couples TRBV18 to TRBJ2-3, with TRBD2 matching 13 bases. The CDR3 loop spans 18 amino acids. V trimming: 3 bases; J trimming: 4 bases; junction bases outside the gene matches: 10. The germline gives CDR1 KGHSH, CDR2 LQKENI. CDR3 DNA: TGTGCCAGCTCACCGACTTTGGGACTAGCGGGGATCGCAGATACGCAGTATTTT. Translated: CASSPTLGLAGIADTQYF.

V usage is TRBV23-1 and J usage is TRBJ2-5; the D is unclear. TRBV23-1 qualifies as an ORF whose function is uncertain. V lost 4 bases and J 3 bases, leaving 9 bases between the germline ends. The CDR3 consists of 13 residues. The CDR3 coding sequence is TGCGCCAGCAGTCGCCCCCGGAAAGAGACCCAGTACTTC. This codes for CASSRPRKETQYF.

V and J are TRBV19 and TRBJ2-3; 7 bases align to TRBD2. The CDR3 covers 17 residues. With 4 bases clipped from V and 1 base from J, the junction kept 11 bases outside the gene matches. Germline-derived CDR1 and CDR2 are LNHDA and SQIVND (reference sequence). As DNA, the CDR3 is TGTGCCAGTAGTAACCTCCTGGGGGGGGAAGGCACAGATACGCAGTATTTT. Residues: CASSNLLGGEGTDTQYF.

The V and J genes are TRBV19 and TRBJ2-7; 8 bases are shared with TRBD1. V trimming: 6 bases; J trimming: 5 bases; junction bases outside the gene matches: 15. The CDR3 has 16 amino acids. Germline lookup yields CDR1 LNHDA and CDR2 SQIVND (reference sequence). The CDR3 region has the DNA TGTGCCAGTAGAGCACTCGACAGGGGCGGGTTCAACGAGCAGTACTTC. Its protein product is CASRALDRGGFNEQYF.